A single sample gave rise to the 31 T cell receptor beta chains below, sequenced in a study of T-cell reconstitution after alpha-beta-depleted transplantation in children (dated by TCRdb to about 2016). Library creation used PCR. The instrument given in TCRdb is Illumina HiSeq 2500. Molecular barcoding was employed in the preparation of TCR libraries, with unique molecular identifiers being used to normalize TCRbeta repertoire quantification. Starting from the raw public reads, TCRdb applied fastp trimming at Q25, assembled clones with MiXCR and retained in-frame beta chains. Entries that share a CDR3 protein sequence are merged under the most common genes and DNA. The sample has almost 600,000 distinct CDR3 sequences on record, roughly 30% of them singletons. Together, the top ten hold less than 40% of the sample. Interpreted using the paper, the treatment or condition label stands for: allogeneic hematopoietic cell transplantation with graft depleted of TCRalphabeta T cells and CD19 B cells.

This specimen was PBMCs, taken before TCRalphabeta/CD19-depleted stem cell transplant. The receptors here all came from a boy under two years old with Wiskott-Aldrich syndrome, due to receive a stem cell transplant.

This clonotype appeared a few times. V usage is TRBV15 and J usage is TRBJ2-2; D is possibly TRBD2 (7 bases). The CDR3 loop spans 17 amino acids. Trimming shortened V by 2 bases and J by 6 bases, and 19 bases separated the two germline ends. The germline V gene encodes CDR1 LNHNV and CDR2 YYDKDF (reference sequence). The CDR3 loop reads CATSRNGGDMGAGELFF. Here the CDR3 DNA reads TGTGCCACCAGCAGAAATGGGGGGGACATGGGCGCCGGGGAGCTGTTTTTT.

The V and J genes are TRBV5-1 and TRBJ2-7; 7 bases are a match to TRBD2. With V trimmed by 0 bases and J by 6 bases, 9 bases remained unmatched. This CDR3 is built from 15 residues. CDR1 is SGHRS, CDR2 YFSETQ, per germline. For the CDR3, the DNA is TGCGCCAGCAGCTTGGTTACGGGAGGAATGGGCGAGCAGTACTTC. Encoded protein: CASSLVTGGMGEQYF.

The chain links TRBV12-3 or TRBV12-4 to TRBJ1-5; D may be TRBD1 (5 bases). V lost 5 bases and J 7 bases, leaving 12 bases between the germline ends. The CDR3 is 13 amino acids. This CDR3 is CASSVSGSQPQHF. DNA for the CDR3: TGTGCCAGCAGTGTATCAGGGAGCCAGCCCCAGCATTTT.

This clonotype was recorded a few times. The CDR3: CASSHHGTGVVDTQYF. CDR3 in DNA: TGTGCCAGCAGTCACCATGGGACAGGGGTGGTAGATACGCAGTATTTT. The rearrangement joins TRBV28 to TRBJ2-3; 10 nucleotides align to TRBD1. J lost 5 bases, V lost 5 bases, and 10 bases had no gene match. The CDR3 has 16 amino acids. Germline lookup yields CDR1 MDHEN and CDR2 SYDVKM.

In its sample, this clonotype was seen many times. The J gene is TRBJ2-2, the V gene TRBV6-5; 9 bases align to TRBD2. The CDR3 is 15 residues long. Germline CDR1 is MNHEY and CDR2 is SVGAGI. Trimming removed 1 base from V and 5 bases from J; junction bases left unmatched: 2. The CDR3 reads CASSYWLAGTGELFF. The DNA for the CDR3 is TGTGCCAGCAGTTACTGGCTAGCGGGAACCGGGGAGCTGTTTTTT.

This chain connects TRBV5-1 to TRBJ2-1, with TRBD2 matching over 8 bases. The CDR3 runs 15 residues. V shed 4 bases and J 7 bases; nucleotides not matched to a gene: 10. CDR1 is SGHRS, CDR2 YFSETQ, per germline. The CDR3 reads CASSKGTGGPNEQFF. Written as DNA, the CDR3 is TGCGCCAGCAGCAAAGGGACGGGAGGGCCTAATGAGCAGTTCTTC.

This clonotype turned up a few times. The gene calls are TRBV5-1 and TRBJ2-1; TRBD2 agrees at 11 bases. The CDR3 is made up of 14 amino acids. The germline V gene encodes CDR1 SGHRS and CDR2 YFSETQ. J gave up 6 bases and V 6 bases, and 5 bases lay outside the gene matches. CDR3 protein: CASMRLAGFNEQFF. The CDR3 nucleotides are TGCGCCAGCATGAGACTAGCGGGATTCAATGAGCAGTTCTTC.

In its sample, this clonotype was seen a few times. This chain uses TRBV6-1 with TRBJ1-6; possibly TRBD1 for D (5 bases). Per the germline V gene, CDR1 is MNHNS and CDR2 is SASEGT. The ends were cut back, 5 bases at V and 0 bases at J, with 11 bases in the middle. The CDR3 runs 16 residues. CDR3 nucleotide sequence: TGTGCCAGCAGTATCCGACAGCGCTCCTATAATTCACCCCTCCACTTT. This sequence encodes CASSIRQRSYNSPLHF.

This rearrangement joins TRBV7-2 to TRBJ2-7, with 10 bases matching TRBD2. This CDR3 is built from 15 residues. Trimming at V came to 0 bases and at J to 7 bases, leaving 6 bases not matched to a gene. Germline CDR1 and CDR2: SGHTA and FQGNSA. The CDR3 spells CASSLAPSGRGEQYF. The CDR3 nucleotides are TGTGCCAGCAGCTTAGCGCCTAGCGGGAGAGGTGAGCAGTACTTC.

CDR3 residues: CASSRLTGNSYNEQFF. The CDR3 region has the DNA TGTGCCAGCAGCCGCCTGACAGGGAATTCTTACAATGAGCAGTTCTTC. The chain is built from TRBV12-3 or TRBV12-4 and TRBJ2-1; 7 nucleotides line up with TRBD1. The CDR3 spans 16 residues. V shed 6 bases and J 4 bases; nucleotides not matched to a gene: 12.

V gene TRBV7-2 combines with J gene TRBJ1-2; D possibly corresponds to TRBD1 (5 bases). Germline V CDR1 and CDR2: SGHTA, FQGNSA. V gave up 6 bases and J gave up 10 bases, with 18 bases separating them. The CDR3 covers 13 residues. The CDR3 spells CASSLNSQGAYTF. The CDR3, as DNA: TGTGCCAGCAGTTTAAATTCCCAGGGCGCCTACACCTTC.

The sample holds many counts of this clonotype. The chain has TRBV7-9 and TRBJ2-1, with TRBD2 as a possible D gene (7 bases). CDR1 and CDR2 from the germline V gene are SEHNR and FQNEAQ (reference sequence). V was clipped by 5 bases and J by 0 bases, with 20 bases between them. The CDR3 spans 18 residues. CDR3 amino acids: CASSTETGRGSSYNEQFF. The CDR3 bases are TGTGCCAGCAGCACCGAAACAGGGCGGGGGAGCTCCTACAATGAGCAGTTCTTC.

The J gene is TRBJ2-6, the V gene TRBV5-1, with D tentatively TRBD1 (5 bases). Germline assignment: CDR1 SGHRS and CDR2 YFSETQ. Trimming stripped 5 bases from V and 0 bases from J, with 9 bases between. This CDR3 is 15 amino acids long. The CDR3 is CASRDSHSGANVLTF. The CDR3 DNA reads as TGCGCCAGCAGAGACAGCCACTCTGGGGCCAACGTCCTGACTTTC. The full variable domain, its missing parts supplied by reference TRBV5-1 and TRBJ2-6, is KAGVTQTPRYLIKTRGQQVTLSCSPISGHRSVSWYQQTPGQGLQFLFEYFSETQRNKGNFPGRFSGRQFSNSRSEMNVSTLELGDSALYLCASRDSHSGANVLTFGAGSRLTVL.

This clonotype was observed a few times. CDR3 region: CASSLVREGEQFF. DNA for the CDR3: TGTGCCAGCAGTTTGGTTCGAGAAGGTGAGCAGTTCTTC. V is TRBV12-3 or TRBV12-4 and J is TRBJ2-1; D unclear. The CDR3 extends over 13 amino acids. Trimming pared 3 bases from V and 9 bases from J, leaving 12 bases between.

This clonotype was counted a few times. Germline is not matched at one junction end, which may reflect a read error. The chain couples TRBV5-1 to TRBJ2-3; 7 bases are a match to TRBD1. The CDR3 covers 13 residues. Germline CDR1 SGHRS, CDR2 YFSETQ. CDR3 sequence: CASRFGTEDTQYF. In DNA, the CDR3 is TGCGCCAGCCGCTTTGGGACAGAAGATACGCAGTATTTT.

This clonotype was counted only a few times. CDR3 loop: CASSLGYRGRNINEQFF. The CDR3 region has the DNA TGTGCCAGCAGCTTAGGGTACCGGGGGCGGAATATAAATGAGCAGTTCTTC. The genes are TRBV7-9 and TRBJ2-1; D may correspond to TRBD1 or TRBD2 (6 bases each). CDR3 length: 17 residues. V was pared by 1 base and J by 7 bases, with 20 bases between. CDR1 is SEHNR, CDR2 FQNEAQ, per germline (reference sequence).

This clonotype was detected only a few times. The V call is TRBV5-1, the J call TRBJ2-3; perhaps D is TRBD1 or TRBD2 (6 bases each). In germline, CDR1 is SGHRS, CDR2 YFSETQ. The CDR3 loop spans 16 amino acids. With 2 bases removed from V and 0 bases from J, the gap between germline ends came to 13 bases. The CDR3 DNA reads as TGCGCCAGCAGCTTTCGCGGGACAACTAGCACAGATACGCAGTATTTT. Its protein product is CASSFRGTTSTDTQYF.

The gene calls are TRBV30 and TRBJ1-5; D perhaps matches TRBD1 (6 bases). V lost 5 bases and J lost 4, with 12 bases in between. CDR3 size: 13 residues. Germline V gives CDR1 GTSNPN, CDR2 SVGIG (reference sequence). CDR3 in DNA: TGTGCCTGGGCCGGACAGCCGAATCAGCCCCAGCATTTT. This sequence encodes CAWAGQPNQPQHF.

This clonotype turned up a few times. The chain has TRBV10-3 and TRBJ2-3, with D hard to call. Germline loops: CDR1 ENHRY, CDR2 SYGVKD. V shed 6 bases and J shed 1 base, with 11 bases lying between them. The CDR3 loop spans 14 amino acids. Written as DNA, the CDR3 is TGTGCCATCAGGCCCAGAAATCGCACAGATACGCAGTATTTT. This translates into CAIRPRNRTDTQYF.

The genes are TRBV5-1 and TRBJ1-6; D is possibly TRBD1 (6 bases). This CDR3 is 14 amino acids long. V was pared by 2 bases and J by 8 bases, with 11 bases between. CDR1 is SGHRS, CDR2 YFSETQ, per germline. The CDR3 DNA follows: TGCGCCAGCAGCTTTGACAGGACTTATTCACCCCTCCACTTT. This encodes CASSFDRTYSPLHF.

The chain employs TRBV10-2 and TRBJ2-3, with 11 bases lining up with TRBD2. CDR3 length: 18 amino acids. Trimming cost V 2 bases and J 2 bases; bases outside gene matches: 9. From germline, CDR1 is WSHSY and CDR2 SAAADI. CDR3 nucleotide sequence: TGCGCCAGCAGTGAGATAGGTAGCGGGAGGGTCTCCACAGATACGCAGTATTTT. It codes for CASSEIGSGRVSTDTQYF.

This clonotype was observed a few times. The chain joins TRBV12-3 or TRBV12-4 to TRBJ1-5, with 7 bases identical to TRBD1. Trimming at V came to 4 bases and at J to 3 bases, leaving 15 bases not matched to a gene. The CDR3 consists of 18 residues. The CDR3 region has the DNA TGTGCCAGCAGTTGGGCCAGAAGGGCAGGGGGGGACAATCAGCCCCAGCATTTT. As protein: CASSWARRAGGDNQPQHF.

The table lists this clonotype with a few counts. The rearrangement joins TRBV5-1 to TRBJ2-5; TRBD2 matches 8 bases. With 5 bases clipped from V and 5 bases from J, the junction kept 11 bases outside the gene matches. Germline V gene lookup returns CDR1 SGHRS and CDR2 YFSETQ. The CDR3 loop spans 15 amino acids. The CDR3 DNA follows: TGCGCCAGCAGGTACGACGGGAGGGCCGAGGAGACCCAGTACTTC. Translation gives CASRYDGRAEETQYF.

V gene TRBV7-2 combines with J gene TRBJ1-2, with unresolved D. V was shortened by 5 bases and J by 1 base, with 17 bases between the two germline ends. This CDR3 has 16 amino acids. Germline V CDR1 and CDR2: SGHTA, FQGNSA. Here the CDR3 reads CASSPSPSRNNYGYTF. The DNA of the CDR3 is TGTGCCAGCAGCCCGAGTCCCAGCCGGAATAACTATGGCTACACCTTC. Complete variable domain (other parts from reference TRBV7-2 and TRBJ1-2): GAGVSQSPSNKVTEKGKDVELRCDPISGHTALYWYRQSLGQGLEFLIYFQGNSAPDKSGLPSDRFSAERTGGSVSTLTIQRTQQEDSAVYLCASSPSPSRNNYGYTFGSGTRLTVV.

This clonotype came up a few times. V usage is TRBV18 and J usage is TRBJ1-1; 9 bases match TRBD1. V gave up 4 bases and J gave up 1 base; unmatched junction bases: 4. This CDR3 is built from 15 residues. Per the germline V gene, CDR1 is KGHSH and CDR2 is LQKENI. As DNA, the CDR3 is TGTGCCAGCTCACTACGACAGGGGGGGAACACTGAAGCTTTCTTT. It specifies CASSLRQGGNTEAFF.

The rearrangement uses TRBV5-1 and TRBJ1-1; TRBD1 matches 8 bases. Germline V CDR1 and CDR2: SGHRS, YFSETQ. The CDR3 length is 16 residues. The junction had 10 bases not matched to a gene; V was cut back by 2 bases and J by 4 bases. CDR3 protein: CASSFARQGSGTEAFF. Written as DNA, the CDR3 is TGCGCCAGCAGCTTCGCGAGACAGGGGTCGGGCACTGAAGCTTTCTTT.

This clonotype was counted between two and nine times. The chain couples TRBV5-6 to TRBJ1-1, with D unclear. The V gene lost 7 bases and the J gene lost 0 bases, with 16 bases spanning the gap. Germline values: CDR1 SGHDT, CDR2 YYEEEE. The CDR3 is 15 residues long. The DNA of the CDR3 is TGTGCCAGCTCCTCCCGGGCACCCATGAACACTGAAGCTTTCTTT. This encodes CASSSRAPMNTEAFF.

In its sample, this clonotype was seen a few times. The V and J genes are TRBV12-3 or TRBV12-4 and TRBJ1-4; TRBD1 might be the D (6 bases). There are 15 residues in the CDR3. Trimming pared 5 bases from V and 5 bases from J, leaving 15 bases between. The CDR3 bases are TGTGCCAGCAGTCCCAACAGGGTTTCGAATGAAAAACTGTTTTTT. Amino acid sequence: CASSPNRVSNEKLFF.

This clonotype has just a few counts. V gene TRBV7-3 combines with J gene TRBJ2-1; tentatively, D is TRBD2 (6 bases). Germline values: CDR1 SGHTA, CDR2 FQGTGA. The V gene lost 2 bases and the J gene lost 9 bases, with 14 bases spanning the gap. There are 14 residues in the CDR3. The CDR3 DNA reads as TGTGCCAGCAGCTTATCGGGCGGGATGGGTGAGCAGTTCTTC. This codes for CASSLSGGMGEQFF.

The rearrangement links TRBV10-3 to TRBJ2-6, with a tentative D call TRBD2 (6 bases). The V and J ends lost 6 bases and 0 bases respectively, with 9 bases between them. CDR1 ENHRY and CDR2 SYGVKD come from the germline V gene. This CDR3 is built from 15 residues. The CDR3 DNA is TGTGCCATCAGCTCGGGGGTCTCTGGGGCCAACGTCCTGACTTTC. Encoded protein: CAISSGVSGANVLTF.

This clonotype was detected a few times. The chain joins TRBV29-1 to TRBJ2-2; TRBD2 matches at 8 bases. This CDR3 contains 14 residues. The junction had 3 bases not matched to a gene; V was cut back by 1 base and J by 5 bases. The germline gives CDR1 SQVTM, CDR2 ANQGSEA. CDR3 sequence (DNA): TGCAGCGTTGAAGGATTAGCGGGGACCGGGGAGCTGTTTTTT. This codes for CSVEGLAGTGELFF.